These T cell receptor beta chains were read from a single sample in a study of PD-1 blockade in classical Hodgkin lymphoma. Assay: immunoSEQ multiplex PCR; the TCRdb copy retains only in-frame clones and omits some. Of nearly 60,000 clones listed, roughly 90% are singletons. Sequenced here: peripheral blood mononuclear cells (PBMCs), sampled before the second cycle of nivolumab. The receptors were gathered from a human donor with classical Hodgkin lymphoma. CDR3s include the opening cysteine and the closing phenylalanine or tryptophan. Fields, in order: D gene, J gene, V gene, clone size, CDR3 protein, CDR3 DNA. A D gene is named only where the DNA matches it firmly. For some rows the clone size is stated as once, few or many, or as a class when expanded; others skip it.

D gene: .; J gene: TRBJ1-2; V gene: TRBV19; clone size: once; CDR3 protein: CASWGPDIRLDGYTF; CDR3 DNA: TGTGCCAGCTGGGGGCCTGACATCCGGCTAGATGGCTACACCTTC
D gene: .; J gene: TRBJ2-5; V gene: TRBV18; clone size: .; CDR3 protein: CASSPRAADFSQETQYF; CDR3 DNA: TGTGCCAGCTCACCACGCGCCGCGGACTTCTCTCAGGAGACCCAGTACTTC
D gene: TRBD1; J gene: TRBJ1-1; V gene: TRBV27; clone size: .; CDR3 protein: CASSSLGQVEAFF; CDR3 DNA: TGTGCCAGCAGTTCCCTAGGACAGGTTGAAGCTTTCTTT
D gene: .; J gene: TRBJ2-1; V gene: TRBV5-6; clone size: .; CDR3 protein: CASSPPGGGQFF; CDR3 DNA: TGTGCCAGCAGTCCTCCCGGGGGTGGGCAGTTCTTC
D gene: .; J gene: TRBJ2-2; V gene: TRBV7-9; clone size: .; CDR3 protein: CASSPRTWTFTGELFF; CDR3 DNA: TGTGCCAGCAGCCCTCGAACCTGGACTTTTACCGGGGAGCTGTTTTTT
D gene: TRBD1; J gene: TRBJ1-5; V gene: TRBV4-3; clone size: once; CDR3 protein: CASSQYSGGGPGTEYQPQHF; CDR3 DNA: TGCGCCAGCAGCCAATACTCTGGGGGGGGACCCGGGACAGAATATCAGCCCCAGCATTTT
D gene: .; J gene: TRBJ2-7; V gene: TRBV23-1; clone size: .; CDR3 protein: CASVTGPADEQYF; CDR3 DNA: TGCGCCAGCGTCACAGGGCCTGCCGACGAGCAGTACTTC
D gene: TRBD2; J gene: TRBJ2-1; V gene: TRBV27; clone size: .; CDR3 protein: CASSLERGLFNEQFF; CDR3 DNA: TGTGCCAGCAGTTTAGAGCGGGGATTGTTCAATGAGCAGTTCTTC
D gene: TRBD2; J gene: TRBJ2-7; V gene: TRBV11-2; clone size: once; CDR3 protein: CASAGGSRSYEQYF; CDR3 DNA: TGTGCCTCAGCGGGGGGGAGTCGGTCCTACGAGCAGTACTTC
D gene: TRBD2; J gene: TRBJ2-7; V gene: TRBV5-6; clone size: .; CDR3 protein: CASSIGTTRAYEQYF; CDR3 DNA: TGTGCCAGCAGCATCGGGACTACGCGGGCCTACGAGCAGTACTTC
D gene: .; J gene: TRBJ2-3; V gene: TRBV19; clone size: .; CDR3 protein: CASSIKQGTDTQYF; CDR3 DNA: TGTGCCAGTAGTATAAAGCAGGGCACAGATACGCAGTATTTT
D gene: TRBD1; J gene: TRBJ1-4; V gene: TRBV28; clone size: .; CDR3 protein: CASSLTRGREKLFF; CDR3 DNA: TGTGCCAGCAGTTTGACCAGGGGGAGAGAAAAACTGTTTTTT
D gene: TRBD1; J gene: TRBJ2-5; V gene: TRBV11-1; clone size: .; CDR3 protein: CASRPTGVQETQYF; CDR3 DNA: TGTGCCAGCAGACCGACAGGGGTCCAAGAGACCCAGTACTTC
D gene: TRBD2; J gene: TRBJ2-7; V gene: TRBV7-6; clone size: .; CDR3 protein: CASSYLQFSGSNVHEQYF; CDR3 DNA: TGTGCCAGCAGCTACCTACAATTTAGCGGGAGTAACGTCCACGAGCAGTACTTC
D gene: .; J gene: TRBJ2-5; V gene: TRBV18; clone size: .; CDR3 protein: CASSPGETQYF; CDR3 DNA: TGTGCCAGCTCACCGGGCGAGACCCAGTACTTC
D gene: .; J gene: TRBJ1-6; V gene: TRBV21-1; clone size: .; CDR3 protein: CASSKGGGQGYF; CDR3 DNA: TGTGCCAGCAGCAAAGGAGGTGGGCAGGGCTACTTT